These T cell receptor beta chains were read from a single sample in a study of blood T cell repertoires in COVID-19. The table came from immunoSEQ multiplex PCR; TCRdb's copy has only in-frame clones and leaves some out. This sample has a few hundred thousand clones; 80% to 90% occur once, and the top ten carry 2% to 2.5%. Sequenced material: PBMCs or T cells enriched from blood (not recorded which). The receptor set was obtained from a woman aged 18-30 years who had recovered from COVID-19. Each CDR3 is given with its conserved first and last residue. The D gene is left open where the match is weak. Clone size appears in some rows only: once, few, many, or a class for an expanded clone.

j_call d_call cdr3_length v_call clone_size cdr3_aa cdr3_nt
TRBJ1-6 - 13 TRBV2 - CASKATAGSPLHF TGTGCCAGCAAAGCGACCGCTGGGTCACCCCTCCACTTT
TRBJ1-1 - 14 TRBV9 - CASSVGAWDTEAFF TGTGCCAGCAGCGTAGGGGCCTGGGACACTGAAGCTTTCTTT
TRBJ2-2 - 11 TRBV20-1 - CSATVAGELFF TGCAGTGCTACGGTGGCCGGGGAGCTGTTTTTT
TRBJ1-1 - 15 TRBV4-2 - CASSQPLTAYTEAFF TGTGCCAGCAGCCAACCTTTGACAGCTTACACTGAAGCTTTCTTT
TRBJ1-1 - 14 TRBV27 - CASSFVSSNTEAFF TGTGCCAGCAGTTTCGTCAGTTCGAACACTGAAGCTTTCTTT
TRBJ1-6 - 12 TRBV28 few CASSLQGPPLHF TGTGCCAGCAGTTTACAGGGGCCACCCCTCCACTTT
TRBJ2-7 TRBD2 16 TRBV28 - CASSSLTSGVSYEQYF TGTGCCAGCAGTTCTCTGACTAGCGGGGTCTCCTACGAGCAGTACTTC
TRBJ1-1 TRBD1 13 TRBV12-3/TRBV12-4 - CASSLAGGTEAFF TGTGCCAGCAGTTTGGCAGGGGGGACTGAAGCTTTCTTT
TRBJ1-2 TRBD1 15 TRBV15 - CATSSLQGPNYGYTF TGTGCCACCAGCAGCCTACAGGGGCCCAACTATGGCTACACCTTC
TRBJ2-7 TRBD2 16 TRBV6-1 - CASSELAGALSYEQYF TGTGCCAGCAGTGAACTAGCGGGGGCCCTCTCCTACGAGCAGTACTTC
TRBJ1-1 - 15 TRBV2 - CASSEVAGRPTEAFF TGTGCCAGCAGTGAAGTGGCAGGCCGCCCCACTGAAGCTTTCTTT
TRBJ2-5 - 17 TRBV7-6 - CASSLATQALFQETQYF TGTGCCAGCAGCTTAGCGACACAGGCCCTTTTCCAAGAGACCCAGTACTTC
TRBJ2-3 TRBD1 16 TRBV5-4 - CASSLVWTGPEDTQYF TGTGCCAGCAGCTTGGTTTGGACAGGGCCTGAGGATACGCAGTATTTT
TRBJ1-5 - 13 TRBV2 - CASSGPITQPQHF TGTGCCAGCAGTGGGCCAATCACTCAGCCCCAGCATTTT
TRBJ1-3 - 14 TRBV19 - CASSMEFSGNTIYF TGTGCCAGTAGTATGGAGTTCTCTGGAAACACCATATATTTT
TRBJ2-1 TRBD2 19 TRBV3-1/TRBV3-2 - CASSQQDSRTSGGWDEQFF TGTGCCAGCAGCCAACAAGATTCACGGACTAGCGGGGGATGGGATGAGCAGTTCTTC
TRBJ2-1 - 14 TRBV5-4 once CASSADSYYNEQFF TGTGCCAGCAGCGCGGACAGTTACTACAATGAGCAGTTCTTC
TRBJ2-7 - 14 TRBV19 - CASSLGELGREQYF TGTGCCAGTAGCCTTGGGGAGCTCGGGCGCGAGCAGTACTTC
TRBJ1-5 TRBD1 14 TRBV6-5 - CASTPGTANQPQHF TGTGCCAGCACTCCCGGGACAGCCAATCAGCCCCAGCATTTT
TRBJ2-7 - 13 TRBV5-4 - CASSLWTAYEQYF TGTGCCAGCAGCTTATGGACAGCCTACGAGCAGTACTTC